These 24 T cell receptor beta chains share one sample of origin, sequenced in a study of radiotherapy plus CTLA-4 blockade in lung cancer. Repertoires were generated with immunoSEQ multiplex PCR, while TCRdb's copy carries only in-frame clones and drops some. The sample has 60,000 to 70,000 clones, about 80% seen once; the top ten hold roughly a tenth. This material consisted of peripheral blood, taken from a patient treated with radiotherapy plus ipilimumab. The receptors were gathered from a human donor with non-small cell lung cancer who had a complete response to radiotherapy plus ipilimumab.

This chain joins TRBV29-1 and TRBJ1-1; D gene uncertain. The CDR3 is made up of 14 amino acids. Germline values: CDR1 SQVTM, CDR2 ANQGSEA. The V gene lost 4 bases and the J gene lost 2 bases, with 14 bases spanning the gap. CDR3 coding DNA: TGCAGCGTTGGTACAGCTTTTTTTAACACTGAAGCTTTCTTT. Translated: CSVGTAFFNTEAFF.

This chain links TRBV30 with TRBJ2-7; 9 positions match TRBD2. The germline CDR1 and CDR2 sequences are GTSNPN and SVGIG (reference sequence). V was clipped by 5 bases and J by 7 bases; unmatched bases: 9. This CDR3 has 13 amino acids. The DNA for the CDR3 is TGTGCCTGGTCCCAGGGACTAGCTGGGGAGCAGTACGTC. Translation gives CAWSQGLAGEQYV.

The chain is built from TRBV6-5 and TRBJ2-3, with D tentatively TRBD2 (6 bases). The germline gives CDR1 MNHEY, CDR2 SVGAGI. The V end lost 4 bases, the J end lost 6 bases, and 8 bases lay between the germline ends. This CDR3 has 12 amino acids. The CDR3 here is CASSLEGDTQYF. CDR3 DNA sequence: TGTGCCAGCAGTTTGGAGGGCGATACGCAGTATTTT.

In its sample, this clone was seen a few times. The chain has TRBV28 and TRBJ2-2, with TRBD2 matching 13 bases. This CDR3 is built from 18 residues. V dropped 6 bases and J dropped 7; count of bases not matched to a gene: 14. Looked up from germline, CDR1 is MDHEN and CDR2 is SYDVKM. Here the CDR3 reads CASSSERTSGRRGGELFF. In DNA form, the CDR3 reads TGTGCCAGCAGCAGCGAGAGGACTAGCGGGAGAAGGGGCGGGGAGCTGTTTTTT.

This clone came up a few times. This chain links TRBV10-1 with TRBJ2-5; D not resolved. The V gene's germline CDR1 is WNHNN and CDR2 SYGVQD (reference sequence). The V end was cut by 0 bases, the J end by 5 bases, with 1 base between. The CDR3 loop spans 11 amino acids. The CDR3 protein is CASSESETQYF. The CDR3 nucleotides are TGCGCCAGCAGTGAGTCGGAGACCCAGTACTTC.

This sequence joins TRBV23-1 and TRBJ2-7; 11 positions agree with TRBD2. TRBV23-1 is treated as an ORF (open reading frame) with a function not yet certain. The CDR3 has 18 residues. Trimming cost V 6 bases and J 2 bases; bases outside gene matches: 15. This CDR3 is CASRPPGQLTSGAYEQYV. For the CDR3, the DNA is TGCGCCAGCAGGCCACCGGGACAACTGACTAGCGGGGCCTACGAGCAGTACGTC.

Remarks on this clone: Mismatch with germline at one junction end may stem from a read error. V and J are TRBV7-7 and TRBJ2-2; 7 bases line up with TRBD1. The CDR3 totals 14 residues. Germline V CDR1 and CDR2: SSHAT, FNYEAQ (reference sequence). The CDR3 loop is CASSMTGYTGELFF. For the CDR3, the DNA is TGTGCTAGCAGCATGACAGGGTACACCGGGGAGCTGTTTTTT.

This rearrangement joins TRBV11-3 to TRBJ1-4; TRBD1 aligns across 7 bases. The CDR3 extends over 14 amino acids. Trimming took 5 bases from V and 3 from J; bases not matched to a gene: 3. Germline V gene sequence: CDR1 SGHNT, CDR2 YENEEA. The CDR3 DNA follows: TGTGCCAGCAGCGCCACAGGGGCTAATGAAAAACTGTTTTTT. It translates to CASSATGANEKLFF. Drawing the rest from reference TRBV11-3 and TRBJ1-4, the complete variable domain is EAGVVQSPRYKIIEKKQPVAFWCNPISGHNTLYWYLQNLGQGPELLIRYENEEAVDDSQLPKDRFSAERLKGVDSTLKIQPAELGDSAVYLCASSATGANEKLFFGSGTQLSVL.

This clone was detected only a few times. The chain links TRBV30 to TRBJ2-3; tentatively, D is TRBD1 or TRBD2 (7 bases each). The CDR3 sequence is 15 residues long. The V gene's germline CDR1 is GTSNPN and CDR2 SVGIG (reference sequence). V was clipped by 2 bases and J by 6 bases, with 18 bases between them. CDR3 loop: CAWSIGGGGLDTQYF. The CDR3 DNA follows: TGTGCCTGGAGTATAGGGGGCGGGGGCCTGGATACGCAGTATTTT. Using reference TRBV30 and TRBJ2-3 for the parts outside the CDR3, the full variable domain is SQTIHQWPATLVQPVGSPLSLECTVEGTSNPNLYWYRQAAGRGLQLLFYSVGIGQISSEVPQNLSASRPQDRQFILSSKKLLLSDSGFYLCAWSIGGGGLDTQYFGPGTRLTVL.

The rearrangement uses TRBV6-1 and TRBJ2-7, with D unclear. Trimming took off 11 bases at V and 0 bases at J, with 14 bases between the two ends. The CDR3 has 13 residues. The germline V gene has CDR1 MNHNS and CDR2 SASEGT. In DNA form, the CDR3 reads TGTGCCGTCCTCCGCCCCAGCTCCTACGAGCAGTACGTC. Protein: CAVLRPSSYEQYV.

The chain joins TRBV7-8 to TRBJ2-3; D is unresolved. The CDR3 covers 13 residues. In germline, CDR1 is SGHVS, CDR2 FQNEAQ. Trimming left V 5 bases short and J 5 bases short, with 11 bases between. The CDR3 region has the DNA TGTGCCAGCAGCCCCCGCCTGGGAGATACGCAGTATTTT. Its translation is CASSPRLGDTQYF.

This chain connects TRBV11-3 to TRBJ2-5, with 14 bases aligning to TRBD2. CDR1 and CDR2 (germline): SGHNT, YENEEA. The CDR3 is 17 amino acids. With 0 bases clipped from V and 5 bases from J, the junction kept 5 bases outside the gene matches. The CDR3 nucleotides read TGTGCCAGCAGCTTAGAGGGGGGACTAGCGGGAGTTGAGACCCAGTACTTC. The encoded protein is CASSLEGGLAGVETQYF.

The V gene is TRBV19, the J gene TRBJ2-7; D ambiguous. The CDR3 is 15 amino acids. V was pared by 3 bases and J by 1 base, with 13 bases between. Germline CDR1 LNHDA, CDR2 SQIVND (reference sequence). The CDR3 region has the DNA TGTGCCAGTAGTATCTTTGGAGCAGAATCCTACGAGCAGTACTTC. It is translated as CASSIFGAESYEQYF.

The V and J genes are TRBV5-1 and TRBJ2-5; D might be TRBD2 (5 bases). Trimming stripped 4 bases from V and 2 bases from J, with 12 bases between. Germline CDR1 and CDR2: SGHRS and YFSETQ. The CDR3 is 14 residues long. CDR3 amino acids: CASSTSGQQETQYF. CDR3 DNA: TGCGCCAGCAGCACAAGCGGCCAGCAAGAGACCCAGTACTTC.

The chain carries TRBV7-9 and TRBJ1-1; 7 nucleotides align to TRBD1. Germline trimming cut 4 bases from V and 10 bases from J; bases unmatched to any gene: 6. The germline V gene has CDR1 SEHNR and CDR2 FQNEAQ (reference sequence). The CDR3 spans 12 residues. The CDR3 bases are TGTGCCAGCAGCTCCACCGGACAGGTAGCTTTCTTT. Translated: CASSSTGQVAFF.

The chain uses TRBV6-1 and TRBJ2-5; no clear D gene. Trimming cost V 4 bases and J 2 bases, with 11 bases left between them. This CDR3 spans 14 amino acids. Germline CDR1 and CDR2: MNHNS and SASEGT. CDR3 bases: TGTGCCAGCAGTGCGGTAGCACAACAAGAGACCCAGTACTTC. Encoded protein: CASSAVAQQETQYF.

The chain recombines TRBV5-1 with TRBJ2-1; D is perhaps TRBD1 (6 bases). The CDR3 totals 12 residues. Trimming pared 3 bases from V and 7 bases from J, leaving 8 bases between. Looked up from germline, CDR1 is SGHRS and CDR2 is YFSETQ. The CDR3 DNA reads as TGCGCCAGCAGCTGGGGGCAGAATGAGCAGTTCTTC. Amino acid sequence: CASSWGQNEQFF.

The J gene is TRBJ2-1, the V gene TRBV11-3; 10 positions match TRBD2. Germline loops: CDR1 SGHNT, CDR2 YENEEA. V lost 5 bases and J lost 4; bases outside the gene matches: 8. The length of the CDR3 is 16 residues. The CDR3 loop reads CASSPIGTSVYNEQFF. The CDR3, as DNA: TGTGCCAGCAGCCCGATAGGGACTAGCGTATACAATGAGCAGTTCTTC.

The chain is built from TRBV5-4 and TRBJ1-2; 7 nucleotides align to TRBD1. In germline, CDR1 is SGHNT, CDR2 YYREEE (reference sequence). V gave up 2 bases and J gave up 4 bases; unmatched junction bases: 5. The CDR3 contains 14 residues. As DNA, the CDR3 is TGTGCCAGCAGCTTAGACAGGGATAGCTATGGCTACACCTTC. It yields the protein CASSLDRDSYGYTF.

The genes are TRBV11-3 and TRBJ1-1; D remains unclear. This CDR3 is built from 14 residues. Trimming removed 5 bases from V and 1 base from J, with 11 bases in between. CDR1 SGHNT and CDR2 YENEEA come from the germline V gene. CDR3 region: CASSPAGRNTEAFF. The CDR3 DNA reads TGTGCCAGCAGCCCTGCGGGCAGGAACACTGAAGCTTTCTTT.

The rearrangement links TRBV21-1 to TRBJ1-5; the DNA was not compared with TRBD1, the D call given in the table. TRBV21-1 is listed as a pseudogene. The CDR3 spans 15 residues. The DNA for the CDR3 is TGTGCCAGCAGGTCCGGGACAGGGGACGAGCAGCCCCAGCATTTT. This sequence encodes CASRSGTGDEQPQHF.

This chain connects TRBV5-1 to TRBJ2-5; D not certain. The V end lost 0 bases, the J end lost 3 bases, and 12 bases lay between the germline ends. The CDR3 totals 15 residues. In germline, CDR1 is SGHRS, CDR2 YFSETQ. In DNA, the CDR3 is TGCGCCAGCAGCTTGGAGAACCCTGGGGAAGAGACCCAGTACTTC. It codes for CASSLENPGEETQYF.

The chain couples TRBV5-1 to TRBJ1-2; weak D call: TRBD1 (6 bases). The V gene lost 2 bases and the J gene lost 4 bases, with 15 bases spanning the gap. In germline, CDR1 is SGHRS, CDR2 YFSETQ. This CDR3 comprises 15 residues. This CDR3 reads CASSLGGAEGYGYTF. In DNA form, the CDR3 reads TGCGCCAGCAGCTTAGGGGGGGCAGAGGGCTATGGCTACACCTTC.

The chain couples TRBV28 to TRBJ2-4; D is perhaps TRBD1 (7 bases). The V gene lost 2 bases and the J gene lost 8 bases, with 13 bases spanning the gap. CDR3 length equals 14 residues. Per the germline V gene, CDR1 is MDHEN and CDR2 is SYDVKM. The CDR3 region has the DNA TGTGCCAGCAGTTTAAGGCAGGGGGGTGACATTCAGTACTTC. Its translation is CASSLRQGGDIQYF.